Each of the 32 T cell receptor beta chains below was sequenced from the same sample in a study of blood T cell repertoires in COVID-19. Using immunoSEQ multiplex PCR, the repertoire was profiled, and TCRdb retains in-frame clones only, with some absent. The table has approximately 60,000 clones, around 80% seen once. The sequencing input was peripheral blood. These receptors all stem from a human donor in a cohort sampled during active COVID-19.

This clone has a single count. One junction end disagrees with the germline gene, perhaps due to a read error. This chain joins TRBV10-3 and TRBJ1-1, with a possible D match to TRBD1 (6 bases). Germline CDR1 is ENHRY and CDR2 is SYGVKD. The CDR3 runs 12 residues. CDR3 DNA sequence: TGTGCCATCAGCCCTAGGGGGTCTGAGGCTTTCTTT. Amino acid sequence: CAISPRGSEAFF.

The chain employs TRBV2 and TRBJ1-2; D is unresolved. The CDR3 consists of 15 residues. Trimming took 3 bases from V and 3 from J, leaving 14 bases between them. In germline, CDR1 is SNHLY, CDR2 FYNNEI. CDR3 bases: TGTGCCAGCAGTGAGGTTCGAGACACTCACTATGGCTACACCTTC. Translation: CASSEVRDTHYGYTF.

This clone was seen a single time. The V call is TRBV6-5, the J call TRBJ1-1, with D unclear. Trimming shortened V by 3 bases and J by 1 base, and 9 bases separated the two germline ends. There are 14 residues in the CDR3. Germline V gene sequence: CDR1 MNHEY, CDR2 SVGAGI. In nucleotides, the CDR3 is TGTGCCAGCAGTTATCGTTCCCCGAACACTGAAGCTTTCTTT. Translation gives CASSYRSPNTEAFF.

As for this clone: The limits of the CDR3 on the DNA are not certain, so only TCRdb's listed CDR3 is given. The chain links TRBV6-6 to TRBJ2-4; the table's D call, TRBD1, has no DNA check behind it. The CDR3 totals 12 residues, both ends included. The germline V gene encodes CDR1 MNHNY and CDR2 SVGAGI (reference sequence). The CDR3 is CASSFGQGIGYF.

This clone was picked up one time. For the CDR3, the DNA is TGTGCCAGCAGCGTACAGGGCACACAGCCCCAGCATTTT. It yields the protein CASSVQGTQPQHF. The V and J genes are TRBV6-5 and TRBJ1-5, with D perhaps TRBD1 (6 bases). The V end was cut by 6 bases, the J end by 7 bases, with 13 bases between. Per germline, CDR1 MNHEY and CDR2 SVGAGI. The CDR3 contains 13 residues.

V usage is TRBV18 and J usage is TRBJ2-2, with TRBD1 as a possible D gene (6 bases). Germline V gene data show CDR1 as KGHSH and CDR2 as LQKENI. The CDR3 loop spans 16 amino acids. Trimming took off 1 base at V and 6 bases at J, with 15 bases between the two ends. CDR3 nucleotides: TGTGCCAGCTCACCACGGTCAGGCAGGGGTGCCGGGGAGCTGTTTTTT. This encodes CASSPRSGRGAGELFF.

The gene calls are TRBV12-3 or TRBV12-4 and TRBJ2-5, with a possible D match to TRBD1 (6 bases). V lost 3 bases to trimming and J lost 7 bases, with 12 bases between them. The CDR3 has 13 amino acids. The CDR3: CASSLNREGTQYF. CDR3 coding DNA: TGTGCCAGCAGTTTGAACAGGGAAGGGACCCAGTACTTC.

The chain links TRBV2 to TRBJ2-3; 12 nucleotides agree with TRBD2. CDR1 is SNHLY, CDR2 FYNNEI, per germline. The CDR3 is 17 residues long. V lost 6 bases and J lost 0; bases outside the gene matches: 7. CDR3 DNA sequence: TGTGCCAGCAGGAAGACTAGCGGGGGACTTAGCACAGATACGCAGTATTTT. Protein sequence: CASRKTSGGLSTDTQYF.

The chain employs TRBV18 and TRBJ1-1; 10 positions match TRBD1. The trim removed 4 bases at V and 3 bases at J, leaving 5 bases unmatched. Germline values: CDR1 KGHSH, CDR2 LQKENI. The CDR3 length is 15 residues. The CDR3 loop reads CASSQDRGFDTEAFF. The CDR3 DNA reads TGTGCCAGCTCACAGGACAGGGGGTTCGACACTGAAGCTTTCTTT.

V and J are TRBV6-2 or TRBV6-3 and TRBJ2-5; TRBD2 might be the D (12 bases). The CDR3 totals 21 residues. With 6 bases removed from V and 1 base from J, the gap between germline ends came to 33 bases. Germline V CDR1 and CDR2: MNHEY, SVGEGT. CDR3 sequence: CASSSRTGGGLAGYIQETQYF. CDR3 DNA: TGTGCCAGCAGCTCCAGGACAGGGGGCGGACTAGCGGGGTACATCCAAGAGACCCAGTACTTC.

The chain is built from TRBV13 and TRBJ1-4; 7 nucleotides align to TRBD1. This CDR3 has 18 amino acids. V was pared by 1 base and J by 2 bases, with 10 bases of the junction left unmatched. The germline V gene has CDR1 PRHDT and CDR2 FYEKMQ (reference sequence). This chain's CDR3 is CASSLASGGISTNEKLFF. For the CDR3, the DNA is TGTGCCAGCAGCTTAGCCTCAGGGGGTATCTCGACTAATGAAAAACTGTTTTTT. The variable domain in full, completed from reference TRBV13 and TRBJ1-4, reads AAGVIQSPRHLIKEKRETATLKCYPIPRHDTVYWYQQGPGQDPQFLISFYEKMQSDKGSIPDRFSAQQFSDYHSELNMSSLELGDSALYFCASSLASGGISTNEKLFFGSGTQLSVL.

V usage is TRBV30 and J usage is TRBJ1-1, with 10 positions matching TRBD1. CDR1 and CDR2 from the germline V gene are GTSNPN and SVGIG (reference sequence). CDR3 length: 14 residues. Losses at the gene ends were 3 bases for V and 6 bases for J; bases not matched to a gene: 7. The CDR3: CAWRTGGSLSEAFF. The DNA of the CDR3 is TGTGCCTGGAGGACAGGGGGCTCCTTATCTGAAGCTTTCTTT.

DNA for the CDR3: TGTGCCAGCAGCGTTACAGGGGCGCATAACTATGGCTACACCTTC. Translated, it gives CASSVTGAHNYGYTF. This chain connects TRBV3-1 (or the pseudogene TRBV3-2) to TRBJ1-2; 7 positions match TRBD1. With V trimmed by 5 bases and J by 1 base, 7 bases remained unmatched. This CDR3 contains 15 residues. Germline-derived CDR1 and CDR2 are LGHDT and YNNKEL (reference sequence).

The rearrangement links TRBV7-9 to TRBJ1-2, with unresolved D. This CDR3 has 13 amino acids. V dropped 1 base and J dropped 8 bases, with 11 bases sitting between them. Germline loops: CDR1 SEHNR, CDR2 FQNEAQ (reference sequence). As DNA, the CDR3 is TGTGCCAGCAGCTTAGATGGCGGGAGAGGCTACACCTTC. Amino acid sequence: CASSLDGGRGYTF.

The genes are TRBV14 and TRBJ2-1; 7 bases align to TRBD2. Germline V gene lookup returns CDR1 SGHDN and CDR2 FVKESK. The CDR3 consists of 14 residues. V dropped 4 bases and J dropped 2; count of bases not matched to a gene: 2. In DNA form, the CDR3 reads TGTGCCAGCAGCCCGACTAGCCCCTACAATGAGCAGTTCTTC. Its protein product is CASSPTSPYNEQFF.

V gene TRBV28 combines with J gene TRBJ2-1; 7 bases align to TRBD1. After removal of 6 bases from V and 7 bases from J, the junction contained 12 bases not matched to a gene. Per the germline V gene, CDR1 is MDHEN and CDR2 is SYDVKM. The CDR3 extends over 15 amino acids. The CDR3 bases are TGTGCCAGCAGACCCGGGACAGTGAATAGTAATGAGCAGTTCTTC. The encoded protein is CASRPGTVNSNEQFF. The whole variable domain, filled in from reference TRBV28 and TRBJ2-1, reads DVKVTQSSRYLVKRTGEKVFLECVQDMDHENMFWYRQDPGLGLRLIYFSYDVKMKEKGDIPEGYSVSREKKERFSLILESASTNQTSMYLCASRPGTVNSNEQFFGPGTRLTVL.

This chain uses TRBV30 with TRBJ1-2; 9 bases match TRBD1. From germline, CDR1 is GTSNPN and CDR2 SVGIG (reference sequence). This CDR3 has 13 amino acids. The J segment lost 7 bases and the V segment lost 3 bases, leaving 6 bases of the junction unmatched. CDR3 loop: CAWSTGQGGGYTF. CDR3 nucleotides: TGTGCCTGGAGCACGGGACAGGGTGGTGGCTACACCTTC.

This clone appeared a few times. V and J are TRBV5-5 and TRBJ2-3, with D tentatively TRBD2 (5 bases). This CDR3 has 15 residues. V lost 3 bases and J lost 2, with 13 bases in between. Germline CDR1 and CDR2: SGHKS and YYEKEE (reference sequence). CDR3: CASSSGVRDTDTQYF. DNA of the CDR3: TGTGCCAGCAGCTCCGGGGTTCGGGACACAGATACGCAGTATTTT.

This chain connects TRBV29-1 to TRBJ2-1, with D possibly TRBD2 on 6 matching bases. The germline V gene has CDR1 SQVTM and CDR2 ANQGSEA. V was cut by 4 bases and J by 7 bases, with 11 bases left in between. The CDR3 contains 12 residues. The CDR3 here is CSVGPGRNEQFF. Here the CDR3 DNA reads TGCAGCGTTGGACCGGGGAGGAATGAGCAGTTCTTC.

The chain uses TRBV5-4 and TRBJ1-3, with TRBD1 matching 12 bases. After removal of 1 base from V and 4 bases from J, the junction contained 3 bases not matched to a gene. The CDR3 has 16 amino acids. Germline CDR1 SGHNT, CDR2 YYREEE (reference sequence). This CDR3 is CASSLRDRGRGNTIYF. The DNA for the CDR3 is TGTGCCAGCAGCTTGAGGGACAGGGGGCGCGGAAACACCATATATTTT. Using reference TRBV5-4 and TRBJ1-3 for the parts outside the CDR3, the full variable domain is ETGVTQSPTHLIKTRGQQVTLRCSSQSGHNTVSWYQQALGQGPQFIFQYYREEENGRGNFPPRFSGLQFPNYSSELNVNALELDDSALYLCASSLRDRGRGNTIYFGEGSWLTVV.

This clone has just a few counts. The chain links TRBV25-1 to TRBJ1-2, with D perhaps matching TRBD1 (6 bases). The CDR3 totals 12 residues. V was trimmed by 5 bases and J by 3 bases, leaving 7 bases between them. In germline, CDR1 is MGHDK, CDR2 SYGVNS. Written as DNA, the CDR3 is TGTGCCAGCAGTCCAGGGGACTATGGCTACACCTTC. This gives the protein CASSPGDYGYTF.

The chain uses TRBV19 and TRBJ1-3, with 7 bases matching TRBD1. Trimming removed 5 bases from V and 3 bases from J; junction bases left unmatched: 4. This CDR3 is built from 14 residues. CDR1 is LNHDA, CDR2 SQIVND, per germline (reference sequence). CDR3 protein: CASSLQGFGNTIYF. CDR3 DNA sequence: TGTGCCAGTAGTCTACAGGGGTTTGGAAACACCATATATTTT.

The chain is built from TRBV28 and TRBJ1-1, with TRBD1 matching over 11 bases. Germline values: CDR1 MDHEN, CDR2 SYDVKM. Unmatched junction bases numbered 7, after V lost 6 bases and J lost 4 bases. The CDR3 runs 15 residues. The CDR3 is CASSRTGGLGTEAFF. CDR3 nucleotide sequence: TGTGCCAGCAGCCGGACAGGGGGCTTGGGCACTGAAGCTTTCTTT.

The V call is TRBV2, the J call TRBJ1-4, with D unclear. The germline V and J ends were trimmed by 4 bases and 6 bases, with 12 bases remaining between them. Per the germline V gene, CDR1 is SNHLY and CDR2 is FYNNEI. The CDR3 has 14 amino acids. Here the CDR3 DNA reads TGTGCCAGCAGTGGAGGGATGGGAGATGAAAAACTGTTTTTT. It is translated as CASSGGMGDEKLFF.

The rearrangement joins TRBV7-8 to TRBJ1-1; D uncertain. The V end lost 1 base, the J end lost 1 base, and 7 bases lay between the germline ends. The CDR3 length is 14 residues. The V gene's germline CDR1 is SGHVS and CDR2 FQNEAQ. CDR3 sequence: CASSLESGNTEAFF. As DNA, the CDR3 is TGTGCCAGCAGCTTAGAGTCGGGGAACACTGAAGCTTTCTTT.

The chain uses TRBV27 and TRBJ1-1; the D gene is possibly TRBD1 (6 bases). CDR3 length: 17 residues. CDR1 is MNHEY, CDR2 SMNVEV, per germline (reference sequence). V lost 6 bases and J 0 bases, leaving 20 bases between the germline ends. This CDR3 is CASRPAGSQGMNTEAFF. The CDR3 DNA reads TGTGCCAGCAGACCAGCCGGGTCCCAGGGGATGAACACTGAAGCTTTCTTT.

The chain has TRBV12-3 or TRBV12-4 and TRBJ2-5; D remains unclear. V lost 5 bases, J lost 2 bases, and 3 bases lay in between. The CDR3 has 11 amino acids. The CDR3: CASSPQETQYF. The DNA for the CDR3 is TGTGCCAGCAGTCCGCAAGAGACCCAGTACTTC.

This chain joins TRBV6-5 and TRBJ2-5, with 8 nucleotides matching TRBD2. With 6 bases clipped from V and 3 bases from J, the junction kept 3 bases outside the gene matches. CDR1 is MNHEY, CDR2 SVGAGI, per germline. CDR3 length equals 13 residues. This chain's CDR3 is CASSGGGEETQYF. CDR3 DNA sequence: TGTGCCAGCAGCGGGGGGGGAGAAGAGACCCAGTACTTC.

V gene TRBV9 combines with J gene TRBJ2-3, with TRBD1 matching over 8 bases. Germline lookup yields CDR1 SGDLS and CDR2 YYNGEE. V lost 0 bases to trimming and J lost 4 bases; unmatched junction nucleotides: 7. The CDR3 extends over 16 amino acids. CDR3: CASSVGVGQGSDTQYF. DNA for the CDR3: TGTGCCAGCAGCGTAGGGGTTGGACAGGGATCAGATACGCAGTATTTT. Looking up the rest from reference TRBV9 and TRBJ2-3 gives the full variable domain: DSGVTQTPKHLITATGQRVTLRCSPRSGDLSVYWYQQSLDQGLQFLIQYYNGEERAKGNILERFSAQQFPDLHSELNLSSLELGDSALYFCASSVGVGQGSDTQYFGPGTRLTVL.

The CDR3 nucleotides are TGTGCCAGCAGCCCTCTCGGGGAGCAGTACTTC. This codes for CASSPLGEQYF. This chain links TRBV11-2 with TRBJ2-7; no clear D. Germline assignment: CDR1 SGHAT and CDR2 FQNNGV. Trimming took 5 bases from V and 7 from J, leaving 9 bases between them. This CDR3 comprises 11 residues. The whole variable domain, remainder taken from reference TRBV11-2 and TRBJ2-7, is EAGVAQSPRYKIIEKRQSVAFWCNPISGHATLYWYQQILGQGPKLLIQFQNNGVVDDSQLPKDRFSAERLKGVDSTLKIQPAKLEDSAVYLCASSPLGEQYFGPGTRLTVT.

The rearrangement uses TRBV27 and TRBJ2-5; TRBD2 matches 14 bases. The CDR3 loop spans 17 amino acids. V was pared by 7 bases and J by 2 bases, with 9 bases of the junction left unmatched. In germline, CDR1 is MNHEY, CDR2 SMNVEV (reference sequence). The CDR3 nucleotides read TGTGCCAGCACCCGGACTAGCGGGGGGCCGCGGCAAGAGACCCAGTACTTC. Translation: CASTRTSGGPRQETQYF.

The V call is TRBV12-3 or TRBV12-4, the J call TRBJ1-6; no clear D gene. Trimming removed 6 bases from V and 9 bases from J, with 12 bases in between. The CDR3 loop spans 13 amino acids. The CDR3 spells CASSQGLGSPLHF. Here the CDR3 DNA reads TGTGCCAGCAGCCAAGGACTGGGTTCACCCCTCCACTTT.